The following is a TCR beta chain sequence with its context. Which antigen it targets is not known. No much larger clonotype is one base removed from it; base qualities were not supplied. The time point label corresponds to: baseline before first vaccination. The vaccinee samples were drawn from two UK trials, COV001 and COV002, one of which was a single-blind randomized controlled phase 2/3 trial testing AZD1222 (ChAdOx1 nCoV-19) in healthy adults. For TCRbeta chain sequencing, PBMC samples were collected from trial participants at day 0 and at day 28 after the second dose. This record comes from a study of T cell responses to AZD1222 COVID-19 vaccine (dated by TCRdb to about 2021). At the level of the whole study: AZD1222 recipients given second doses at about 4 weeks or at about 12 weeks were pooled, since spike-specific TCR depth and breadth were not found to differ between the two schedules. TCR sequencing was performed for roughly 240 trial participants, of whom approximately 200 were given two doses of AZD1222 and around 25 were given two doses of MenACWY control vaccine. Trial participants were enrolled by age into 18-55, 56-69 and 70-plus year subgroups, with 148, 28 and 57 TCR-sequenced participants respectively. Beyond this particular receptor, the publication reports: Reportedly, almost half of the unique spike-specific TCRs recognized epitopes lying outside the regions that are mutated in the B.1.351 and B.1.1.7 variants. Conclusions about previously exposed vaccinees are limited, since just 6 or 7 AZD1222 recipients were seropositive for SARS-CoV-2 at baseline. Participants were mostly white British, with more females than males. The authors suggested clonal diversity may have been underestimated. The 56-69-year group was small, and its depth increase did not reach significance, likely because of low power. A significant rise in spike-specific TCR breadth and depth was observed after two AZD1222 doses relative to day 0 and relative to MenACWY recipients. The whole spike protein was spanned by vaccine-associated CD4 TCRs, and dominant responses were seen in regions 160-218 and 743-854. Because no samples from the day 14 peak response were available, repertoires could be characterized only after the peak T cell response.

The CDR3, from cysteine to phenylalanine, totals 16 residues. Solely the CDR3 DNA is kept, with 48 bases framed from the first base. Trimming costs V 2 bases and J 1 base, and their ends lie 12 bases apart. CDR1 LGHDT and CDR2 YNNKEL were looked up in the germline V gene (reference sequence). The CDR3 regions of human TCRbeta chains were analyzed by immunosequencing. The authors processed their data as follows. Repertoire TCRs were matched against a reference library of SARS-CoV-2-specific TCRs generated with the MIRA antigen-specificity platform. Breadth was defined as the fraction of unique TCRs that were SARS-CoV-2-associated, and depth was defined as the fraction of total T cells that were SARS-CoV-2-associated. Using the MIRA data, each spike-specific TCR was mapped to the spike region that the TCR reacts to and placed in a CD4 or CD8 class. Log10-transformed breadth and depth values were compared by one-way ANOVA with Sidak's multiple comparisons tests. This is the immuneACCESS table as TCRdb keeps it, with only in-frame sequences that have V and J called. A part of the clones is gone; compared with another copy, unresolved V genes explain less than half, and the rest is unexplained. V and J calls and clone size are those listed in that table; D and trimming were worked out from the DNA. Counted in this sample were approximately 100,000 clones; 90% of them appeared once. The leading ten clones occupy approximately 5% of the sample.

This receptor was identified in an adult in good health. The source material was peripheral blood, sampled on day 0 of AZD1222 vaccination. The chain employs TRBV3-1 (or the pseudogene TRBV3-2) and TRBJ1-3; the D gene identity is not certain. The sequenced DNA is TGTGCCAGCAGCCAACAAGTGCAGATATCTGGAAACACCATATATTTT. Translation gives CASSQQVQISGNTIYF.